This T cell receptor (beta chain) came from a study of cytomegalovirus exposure and HLA in healthy donors. Study findings and constraints: A later analysis showed TCR association rates differing by HLA locus, peaking at DRB1 and lowest at HLA-C.

About this clone: Its antigen is unknown.

In the PCR, 60 Vbeta and 13 Jbeta primers were used. Clones were sequenced by immunoSEQ multiplex PCR, and TCRdb holds only the in-frame ones, with some missing. This table holds fewer than 150,000 clones, more than 60% found once. The source of this sequence is a woman aged 40 to 50 in good health and CMV-seropositive. Sequenced: PBMCs.

The chain's CDR3 is CASSMGGETQYF. CDR3 coding DNA: TGTGCCAGTAGTATGGGAGGGGAGACCCAGTACTTC. The chain is built from TRBV19 and TRBJ2-5; TRBD2 aligns across 7 bases. The CDR3 is 12 amino acids. The germline V gene has CDR1 LNHDA and CDR2 SQIVND (reference sequence). Trimming cost V 3 bases and J 5 bases; bases outside gene matches: 0.